The clone carrying this TCR beta chain has just a few counts. The data stem from a study of T cells in Graves' hyperthyroidism and ophthalmopathy. Overall study context: Initial diagnosis, before any treatment, was when peripheral blood was collected.

Using RNA transcripts as the source, TCR beta CDR3 regions were amplified. TCR CDR3 regions were first amplified by RT-PCR with HTBI primers. A single record per CDR3 protein comes from TCRdb applying MiXCR to the multiplex PCR reads. The profile shows fewer than 900,000 distinct CDR3 sequences, 15% to 20% of them singletons. The germline gives CDR1 DFQATT, CDR2 SNEGSKA (reference sequence). With V trimmed by 1 base and J by 2 bases, 5 bases remained unmatched. This CDR3 has 15 residues. Absent ophthalmopathy progression within 18 months defined stable Graves' hyperthyroidism. Patients aged 18 to 65 had newly diagnosed hyperthyroidism lasting under 2 months. Exclusion criteria comprised uncontrolled infection, other autoimmune disease, pregnancy or lactation.

The chain carries TRBV20-1 and TRBJ2-5; 9 bases agree with TRBD2. The specimen sequenced was blood. The clonotype comes from a man younger than 30 with Graves' hyperthyroidism. The CDR3 is CSARGLAGSQETQYF. DNA of the CDR3: TGCAGTGCTAGAGGGCTAGCGGGATCTCAAGAGACCCAGTACTTC.